Below are 11 T cell receptor beta chains sequenced from a single sample in a study of tumor-infiltrating lymphocytes in primary liver carcinoma. Priming with a constant-region primer yielded TCR beta cDNA from about 480 ng total RNA. Three rounds of nested multiplex PCR with slightly modified ARM-PCR produced TCR beta libraries. Amplification in the first two PCR rounds was performed using TRBV1-TRBV30 forward primers and a C-beta reverse primer for 10 cycles each. From the multiplex PCR reads, TCRdb called clonotypes with MiXCR, one entry per CDR3 protein. This table has roughly 330,000 distinct CDR3 sequences, around three fifths appearing once. Unsorted whole blood supplied the RNA, and germline DNA was extracted too. The material sequenced was peripheral blood. All receptors come from a man aged 35 to 55 with primary liver carcinoma and hepatitis B virus infection.

Of note for this clonotype: With a much larger clone just one base away, this may be a read error. As the CDR3 is not closed by the conserved phenylalanine or tryptophan, this likely results from a read error. The V and J genes are TRBV12-3 or TRBV12-4 and TRBJ1-2; no definite D call. The CDR3 consists of 13 residues. Trimming left V 1 base short and J 7 bases short, with 10 bases between. CDR3 region: CASSLGSLGGYTY. Written as DNA, the CDR3 is TGTGCCAGCAGTTTAGGATCACTCGGTGGCTACACCTAC.

CDR3 amino acids: CAGTGGALSYEQYF. CDR3 nucleotides: TGTGCCGGCACAGGCGGGGCTCTATCCTACGAGCAGTACTTC. The rearrangement uses TRBV11-2 and TRBJ2-7, with D tentatively TRBD2 (6 bases). Germline V gene lookup returns CDR1 SGHAT and CDR2 FQNNGV. V was clipped by 11 bases and J by 1 base, with 18 bases between them. The CDR3 is made up of 14 amino acids.

Worth noting for this clonotype: The DNA is left out, because the CDR3 cannot be placed on it with certainty; the CDR3 is given as TCRdb lists it. The rearrangement joins TRBV6-5 to TRBJ1-2; the table names TRBD1, a call not compared with the DNA. Ends included, the CDR3 has 14 residues. CDR1 MNHEY and CDR2 SVGAGI come from the germline V gene. The CDR3 loop is CASSLGTYNYGCTF.

A word on this clonotype: The missing conserved phenylalanine or tryptophan at the end of this CDR3 makes a read error likely. The chain is built from TRBV29-1 and TRBJ2-3, with no clear D. Germline V gene data show CDR1 as SQVTM and CDR2 as ANQGSEA. The CDR3 extends over 15 amino acids. Trimming pared 0 bases from V and 4 bases from J, leaving 14 bases between. CDR3 sequence (DNA): TGCAGCGTTGAAGATCAGGCTGGGTACGCAGATACGCAGTATTCT. Encoded protein: CSVEDQAGYADTQYS.

Of note for this clonotype: This sequence may be a read error, since a much larger clone differs from it by one base. The V and J genes are TRBV6-5 and TRBJ1-1; D unresolved. Trimming took off 6 bases at V and 9 bases at J, with 14 bases between the two ends. The germline V gene encodes CDR1 MNHEY and CDR2 SVGAGI. There are 12 residues in the CDR3. The CDR3 region is CASRKIGSQAFF. CDR3 DNA sequence: TGTGCCAGCAGAAAAATAGGATCCCAAGCTTTCTTT.

This CDR3 is CASSQHNRGSPNNEQFF. CDR3 in DNA: TGTGCCAGCAGCCAACACAACAGGGGGAGTCCCAACAATGAGCAGTTCTTC. The V and J genes are TRBV7-8 and TRBJ2-1, with 8 bases aligning to TRBD1. With 5 bases clipped from V and 5 bases from J, the junction kept 14 bases outside the gene matches. The CDR3 consists of 17 residues. Germline V gene sequence: CDR1 SGHVS, CDR2 FQNEAQ.

Comment on this clonotype: A single base separates this from a much larger clone, so it may be a read error. This rearrangement joins TRBV29-1 to TRBJ2-2; D unclear. Germline V CDR1 and CDR2: SQVTM, ANQGSEA. This CDR3 is built from 12 residues. DNA of the CDR3: TGCGGCGTTGCCCGGAACACCGGGGAGCTGTTTTTT. As protein: CGVARNTGELFF.

Comments on this clonotype: The junction and the germline gene differ at one end; a read error may be behind it. The gene calls are TRBV12-3 or TRBV12-4 and TRBJ2-7; 14 bases align to TRBD2. The CDR3 has 16 residues. The CDR3 spells CTSNTRTSGRSHEQYF. The CDR3 region has the DNA TGTACCAGCAATACCCGGACTAGCGGGAGGTCCCACGAGCAGTACTTC.

For this clonotype: A single base separates this from a much larger clone, so it may be a read error. CDR3 region: CAISWADGTSRYNEQFF. The DNA of the CDR3 is TGTGCCATCAGCTGGGCAGATGGGACTAGCCGATACAATGAGCAGTTCTTC. The rearrangement uses TRBV5-4 and TRBJ2-1, with 9 bases lining up with TRBD2. Germline values: CDR1 SGHNT, CDR2 YYREEE (reference sequence). The CDR3 runs 17 residues.

The gene calls are TRBV12-3 or TRBV12-4 and TRBJ1-1; TRBD1 might be the D (6 bases). The CDR3 has 13 amino acids. V gave up 9 bases and J gave up 0 bases, with 11 bases separating them. CDR3 sequence reads: CASVGQMNTEAFF. For the CDR3, the DNA is TGTGCCAGTGTCGGACAGATGAACACTGAAGCTTTCTTT.

Ten or more counts support this clonotype. One end of the junction is discordant with germline, which a read error may explain. V is TRBV10-3 and J is TRBJ2-7, with a weak D call TRBD1 (6 bases). CDR1 and CDR2 (germline): ENHRY, SYGVKD. This CDR3 contains 14 residues. In DNA form, the CDR3 reads TGTGCCATCACCCCTACCGGGACAAGATACGGGCAGTACTTC. Amino acid sequence: CAITPTGTRYGQYF.